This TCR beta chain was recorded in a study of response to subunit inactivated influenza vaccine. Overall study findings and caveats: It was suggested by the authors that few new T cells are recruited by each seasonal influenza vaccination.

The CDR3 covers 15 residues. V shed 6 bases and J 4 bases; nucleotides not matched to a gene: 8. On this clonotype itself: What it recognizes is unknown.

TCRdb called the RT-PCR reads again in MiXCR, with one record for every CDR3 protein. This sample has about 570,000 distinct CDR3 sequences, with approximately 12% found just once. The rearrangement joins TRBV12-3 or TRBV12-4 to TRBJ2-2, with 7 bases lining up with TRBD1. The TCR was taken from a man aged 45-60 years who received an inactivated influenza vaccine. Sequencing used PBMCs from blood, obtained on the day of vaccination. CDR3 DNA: TGTGCCAGCAGAATGACAGGGTTCAGCACCGGGGAGCTGTTTTTT. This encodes CASRMTGFSTGELFF.